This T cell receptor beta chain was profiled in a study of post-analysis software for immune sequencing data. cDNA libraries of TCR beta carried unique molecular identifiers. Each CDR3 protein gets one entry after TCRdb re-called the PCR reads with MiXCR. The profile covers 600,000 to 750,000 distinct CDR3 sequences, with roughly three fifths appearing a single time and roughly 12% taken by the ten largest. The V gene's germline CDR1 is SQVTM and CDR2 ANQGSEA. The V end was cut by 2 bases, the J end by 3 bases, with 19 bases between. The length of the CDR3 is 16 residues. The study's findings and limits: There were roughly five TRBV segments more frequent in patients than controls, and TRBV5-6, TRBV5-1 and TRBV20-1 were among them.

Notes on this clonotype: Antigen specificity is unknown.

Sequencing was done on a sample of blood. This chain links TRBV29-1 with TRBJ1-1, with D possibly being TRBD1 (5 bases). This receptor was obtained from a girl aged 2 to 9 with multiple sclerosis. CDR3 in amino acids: CSVEPQPTWGHTEAFF. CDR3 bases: TGCAGCGTTGAACCCCAGCCCACATGGGGCCACACTGAAGCTTTCTTT.